The 20 T cell receptor beta chains below were found in one sample sequenced in a study of T cells in Graves' hyperthyroidism and ophthalmopathy. RNA transcripts yielded amplified TCR beta CDR3 regions. RT-PCR in the first round (using the HTBI primer set) targeted the TCR CDR3. TCRdb processed the multiplex PCR reads anew with MiXCR; each CDR3 protein has one entry. The sample gives about 580,000 distinct CDR3 sequences, more than 45% of which show up once; around 7.7% is in the top ten. The sequencing input was peripheral blood or thyroid tissue (not recorded which). These receptors all come from a woman younger than 30 with Graves' hyperthyroidism.

This clonotype was seen ten or more times. The rearrangement joins TRBV4-2 to TRBJ2-2; no definite D call. This CDR3 has 14 residues. The V end lost 0 bases, the J end lost 4 bases, and 6 bases lay between the germline ends. From germline, CDR1 is LGHNA and CDR2 YNFKEQ. The CDR3 sequence: CASSQDAATGELFF. The CDR3 DNA follows: TGTGCCAGCAGCCAAGACGCAGCCACCGGGGAGCTGTTTTTT.

V and J are TRBV11-1 and TRBJ2-7; weak D call: TRBD2 (6 bases). The CDR3 consists of 14 residues. Trimming left V 3 bases short and J 7 bases short, with 16 bases between. CDR1 and CDR2 from the germline V gene are SGHAT and FQDESV (reference sequence). In DNA, the CDR3 is TGTGCCAGCAGCTTCCCCGGGGCGGCGGGAGAGCAGTACTTC. Its protein product is CASSFPGAAGEQYF.

In this sample, this clonotype turned up many times. This rearrangement joins TRBV12-3 or TRBV12-4 to TRBJ1-1; D ambiguous. The CDR3 covers 13 residues. V was trimmed by 2 bases and J by 1 base, leaving 5 bases between them. CDR3 in amino acids: CASSLIWNTEAFF. The CDR3 DNA reads as TGTGCCAGCAGTTTAATCTGGAACACTGAAGCTTTCTTT.

This clonotype has at least ten counts. The V and J genes are TRBV20-1 and TRBJ2-5, with a weak D call TRBD2 (6 bases). Per germline, CDR1 DFQATT and CDR2 SNEGSKA (reference sequence). Trimming took 4 bases from V and 5 from J, leaving 17 bases between them. The CDR3 sequence is 14 residues long. The CDR3 spells CSATPDYLGETQYF. In DNA form, the CDR3 reads TGCAGTGCTACACCGGACTACCTCGGTGAGACCCAGTACTTC.

The rearrangement links TRBV2 to TRBJ1-6, with D possibly being TRBD1 (6 bases). The CDR3 is made up of 13 amino acids. V lost 6 bases to trimming and J lost 9 bases, with 12 bases between them. CDR1 and CDR2 (germline): SNHLY, FYNNEI. The DNA of the CDR3 is TGTGCCAGCAGAGCACAGGGAGGTTCACCCCTCCACTTT. Its protein is CASRAQGGSPLHF. Supplemented by reference TRBV2 and TRBJ1-6, the full variable domain reads EPEVTQTPSHQVTQMGQEVILRCVPISNHLYFYWYRQILGQKVEFLVSFYNNEISEKSEIFDDQFSVERPDGSNFTLKIRSTKLEDSAMYFCASRAQGGSPLHFGNGTRLTVT.

The sample holds many counts of this clonotype. The rearrangement links TRBV6-5 to TRBJ1-4; the match to TRBD1 covers 8 bases. Trimming cost V 10 bases and J 7 bases; bases outside gene matches: 8. CDR1 MNHEY and CDR2 SVGAGI come from the germline V gene. The CDR3 sequence is 13 residues long. CDR3 coding DNA: TGTGCCACACAACCGGGGACAGGTGAAAAACTGTTTTTT. Translating it yields CATQPGTGEKLFF.

This clonotype was seen many times. V usage is TRBV10-3 and J usage is TRBJ2-2; D gene uncertain. CDR3 length: 13 residues. V was pared by 7 bases and J by 4 bases, with 10 bases between. Germline V lookup: CDR1 ENHRY, CDR2 SYGVKD. The CDR3 sequence: CAITLSRTGELFF. DNA of the CDR3: TGTGCCATCACCCTTAGTCGCACCGGGGAGCTGTTTTTT.

The rearrangement joins TRBV7-9 to TRBJ1-2; TRBD1 might be the D (6 bases). Trimming pared 2 bases from V and 7 bases from J, leaving 14 bases between. Germline V CDR1 and CDR2: SEHNR, FQNEAQ (reference sequence). The CDR3 consists of 14 residues. CDR3 amino acids: CASSLRGTPGGYTF. CDR3 nucleotide sequence: TGTGCCAGCAGCTTAAGAGGGACACCGGGTGGCTACACCTTC.

The chain employs TRBV5-1 and TRBJ2-7; D gene ambiguous. The germline V and J ends were trimmed by 7 bases and 0 bases, with 8 bases remaining between them. The CDR3 is 12 residues long. Germline CDR1 and CDR2: SGHRS and YFSETQ. CDR3 nucleotide sequence: TGCGCCAGCGCCTCGGGCTCCTACGAGCAGTACTTC. This sequence encodes CASASGSYEQYF.

This clonotype was seen ten or more times. V is TRBV14 and J is TRBJ2-2; 11 bases line up with TRBD2. This CDR3 is 16 amino acids long. V shed 3 bases and J 3 bases; nucleotides not matched to a gene: 3. Per germline, CDR1 SGHDN and CDR2 FVKESK. The CDR3 DNA reads as TGTGCCAGCAGCCACCTGACTAGCGGGGACACCGGGGAGCTGTTTTTT. As protein: CASSHLTSGDTGELFF. Based on the CDR3 plus reference TRBV14 and TRBJ2-2, the full variable domain is EAGVTQFPSHSVIEKGQTVTLRCDPISGHDNLYWYRRVMGKEIKFLLHFVKESKQDESGMPNNRFLAERTGGTYSTLKVQPAELEDSGVYFCASSHLTSGDTGELFFGEGSRLTVL.

The V gene is TRBV10-3, the J gene TRBJ1-4; the D gene is possibly TRBD1 (5 bases). CDR3 length: 14 residues. Germline V CDR1 and CDR2: ENHRY, SYGVKD. V dropped 2 bases and J dropped 8 bases, with 12 bases sitting between them. The CDR3 loop reads CAISEGAWGEKLFF. The CDR3 nucleotides read TGTGCCATCAGTGAGGGGGCGTGGGGCGAAAAACTGTTTTTT.

At least ten counts were recorded for this clonotype. The CDR3 region is CSAWGPVNEQYF. CDR3 bases: TGCAGTGCTTGGGGCCCTGTCAACGAGCAGTACTTC. The gene calls are TRBV20-1 and TRBJ2-7, with a tentative D call TRBD1 (5 bases). Germline V gives CDR1 DFQATT, CDR2 SNEGSKA (reference sequence). The CDR3 runs to 12 residues. V lost 5 bases and J 5 bases, leaving 13 bases between the germline ends.

This clonotype occurred many times. The V and J genes are TRBV7-2 and TRBJ1-4, with a weak D call TRBD1 (5 bases). Deletions cut 5 bases from V and 4 bases from J, with 14 bases between. This CDR3 comprises 15 residues. The germline CDR1 and CDR2 sequences are SGHTA and FQGNSA. This chain's CDR3 is CASSPRVGLNEKLFF. The CDR3 nucleotides read TGTGCCAGCAGCCCCAGGGTGGGTCTTAATGAAAAACTGTTTTTT.

This clonotype was seen repeatedly, ten times or more. The genes are TRBV20-1 and TRBJ2-7, with 8 bases fitting TRBD1. Germline trimming cut 5 bases from V and 7 bases from J; bases unmatched to any gene: 7. Germline V gene sequence: CDR1 DFQATT, CDR2 SNEGSKA (reference sequence). The CDR3 totals 12 residues. The CDR3: CSASRGQGEQYF. DNA of the CDR3: TGCAGTGCTTCCAGGGGGCAAGGAGAGCAGTACTTC.

This clonotype was detected a few times. The genes are TRBV19 and TRBJ1-1, with a possible D match to TRBD1 (6 bases). Germline CDR1 reads LNHDA; CDR2 reads SQIVND (reference sequence). The CDR3 spans 14 residues. Trimming removed 7 bases from V and 5 bases from J, with 17 bases in between. Here the CDR3 reads CASIAPGAGTEAFF. Here the CDR3 DNA reads TGTGCCAGTATTGCTCCGGGGGCCGGGACTGAAGCTTTCTTT.

V usage is TRBV29-1 and J usage is TRBJ2-7; 11 nucleotides match TRBD2. The CDR3 extends over 16 amino acids. Germline V lookup: CDR1 SQVTM, CDR2 ANQGSEA. With 8 bases clipped from V and 3 bases from J, the junction kept 15 bases outside the gene matches. Here the CDR3 DNA reads TGCAGCAGTTTTAGCGGGAGGGCCCCGAATGACTACGAGCAGTACTTC. Translated, it gives CSSFSGRAPNDYEQYF.

A word on this clonotype: Being one base from a much bigger clone, this may be a read error. J is TRBJ1-3 and V is TRBV7-9, with D unclear. This CDR3 spans 16 amino acids. Per germline, CDR1 SEHNR and CDR2 FQNEAQ (reference sequence). CDR3 in amino acids: CASSQAGEPTGNTTYF. The CDR3 region has the DNA TGTGCCAGCAGCCAAGCAGGAGAACCCACTGGAAACACCACATATTTT.

This clonotype occurred many times. The genes are TRBV20-1 and TRBJ1-3; D is uncertain. Trimming took 1 base from V and 8 from J, leaving 15 bases between them. The germline V gene has CDR1 DFQATT and CDR2 SNEGSKA (reference sequence). This CDR3 has 14 amino acids. CDR3 DNA sequence: TGCAGTGCTAGAGTGAAAAGGGTGCGGGACACCATATATTTT. Its protein product is CSARVKRVRDTIYF.

This clonotype has a count of ten or more. The chain has TRBV20-1 and TRBJ2-7, with 11 bases that match TRBD2. The germline V gene has CDR1 DFQATT and CDR2 SNEGSKA (reference sequence). The CDR3 consists of 14 residues. Losses at the gene ends were 6 bases for V and 0 bases for J; bases not matched to a gene: 4. The CDR3 loop is CSASTSGVSYEQYF. CDR3 bases: TGCAGTGCCTCGACTAGCGGGGTCTCCTACGAGCAGTACTTC.

Regarding this clonotype: A much larger clone differs by one base, so this may be a read error. V gene TRBV10-3 combines with J gene TRBJ2-7; 8 nucleotides align to TRBD1. CDR3 length: 13 residues. CDR1 and CDR2 from the germline V gene are ENHRY and SYGVKD. The junction had 2 bases not matched to a gene; V was cut back by 4 bases and J by 3 bases. CDR3 residues: CAISVQGGYEQYF. The CDR3 DNA reads TGTGCCATCAGTGTACAGGGGGGCTACGAGCAGTACTTC.